This T cell receptor beta chain was sequenced for a study of metastatic and nonmetastatic thyroid tumors. TCRdb recomputed clones from the PCR reads via MiXCR. The profile shows about 20,000 clones, more than 15% of them singletons. Each patient went into thyroid surgery without having received any treatment. V gave up 10 bases and J gave up 5 bases, with 24 bases separating them. The CDR3 covers 15 residues. Germline V gene data show CDR1 as ENHRY and CDR2 as SYGVKD. The sequence derives from a female donor with papillary thyroid cancer or a benign thyroid nodule (not recorded which). Some clones in this sample may be carry-over from other donors' samples. Sequencing was carried out using tumor tissue. The V call is TRBV10-3, the J call TRBJ2-7; D is possibly TRBD1 (5 bases). The CDR3, as DNA: TGTGCCACCAAACCCGCATGGGGCGCTTACCACGAGCAGTACTTC. This encodes CATKPAWGAYHEQYF.